The 19 T cell receptor beta chains below were found in one sample sequenced in a study of cytomegalovirus exposure and HLA in healthy donors. PCR employed 60 Vbeta and 13 Jbeta primers. Sequenced by immunoSEQ multiplex PCR; TCRdb stores in-frame clones only, minus some. The sample shows roughly 110,000 clones, 60% to 75% of them seen only once. The sequencing sample was made of PBMCs. The receptors shown here come from a male donor in good health and CMV-seropositive.

The J gene is TRBJ1-2, the V gene TRBV11-1; 8 bases are shared with TRBD1. Trimming cost V 4 bases and J 4 bases; bases outside gene matches: 2. The CDR3 runs 13 residues. Per the germline V gene, CDR1 is SGHAT and CDR2 is FQDESV (reference sequence). This CDR3 is CASSSTGGYGYTF. In DNA, the CDR3 is TGTGCCAGCAGCTCCACAGGGGGCTATGGCTACACCTTC. Variable domain in full (rest from reference TRBV11-1 and TRBJ1-2): EAEVAQSPRYKITEKSQAVAFWCDPISGHATLYWYRQILGQGPELLVQFQDESVVDDSQLPKDRFSAERLKGVDSTLKIQPAELGDSAMYLCASSSTGGYGYTFGSGTRLTVV.

This clone was detected only a few times. The V and J genes are TRBV19 and TRBJ1-1; TRBD1 aligns across 7 bases. With 3 bases clipped from V and 5 bases from J, the junction kept 6 bases outside the gene matches. The CDR3 has 14 residues. Germline CDR1 LNHDA, CDR2 SQIVND (reference sequence). CDR3 protein: CASSIVAGGTEAFF. CDR3 DNA: TGTGCCAGTAGTATTGTAGCAGGGGGAACTGAAGCTTTCTTT.

The chain is built from TRBV27 and TRBJ2-3; D ambiguous. CDR3 size: 14 residues. The V and J ends lost 2 bases and 1 base respectively, with 7 bases between them. Germline CDR1 and CDR2: MNHEY and SMNVEV (reference sequence). The CDR3, as DNA: TGTGCCAGCAGTTTAAATTTCGGCACAGATACGCAGTATTTT. Translation gives CASSLNFGTDTQYF.

V usage is TRBV6-5 and J usage is TRBJ2-1, with 13 bases lining up with TRBD2. CDR1 is MNHEY, CDR2 SVGAGI, per germline. The CDR3 is 16 amino acids. J lost 7 bases, V lost 2 bases, and 5 bases had no gene match. The CDR3 is CASSYGTSGVYNEQFF. CDR3 sequence (DNA): TGTGCCAGCAGTTACGGGACTAGCGGGGTGTATAATGAGCAGTTCTTC.

The chain has TRBV5-1 and TRBJ2-1; D might be TRBD2 (6 bases). V was shortened by 3 bases and J by 6 bases, with 16 bases between the two germline ends. Germline V lookup: CDR1 SGHRS, CDR2 YFSETQ. The CDR3 extends over 15 amino acids. The CDR3 DNA follows: TGCGCCAGCAGCTCAAGACCGGGACTCCCCAATGAGCAGTTCTTC. Its protein product is CASSSRPGLPNEQFF.

The chain employs TRBV23-1 and TRBJ1-6; no clear D. TRBV23-1 belongs to the ORF category, with a function that is uncertain. The V and J ends lost 7 bases and 14 bases respectively, with 15 bases between them. This CDR3 contains 12 residues. CDR3 sequence reads: CASTDPQSSLHF. CDR3 sequence (DNA): TGCGCCAGCACAGATCCCCAATCATCCCTCCACTTT.

CDR3 loop: CAPREGTSNQPQHF. Written as DNA, the CDR3 is TGTGCCCCTCGGGAGGGGACGAGCAATCAGCCCCAGCATTTT. The chain employs TRBV6-7 and TRBJ1-5, with a tentative D call TRBD1 (5 bases). TRBV6-7 is flagged as an ORF with uncertain function. CDR3 length: 14 residues. V lost 11 bases, J lost 1 base, and 15 bases lay in between.

The chain links TRBV6-5 to TRBJ2-7; 7 bases line up with TRBD2. V trimming: 2 bases; J trimming: 5 bases; junction bases outside the gene matches: 9. The CDR3 covers 15 residues. CDR1 and CDR2 (germline): MNHEY, SVGAGI. The CDR3 sequence: CASSYRAGVFHEQYF. CDR3 DNA sequence: TGTGCCAGCAGTTACAGGGCGGGAGTGTTCCACGAGCAGTACTTC.

The gene calls are TRBV9 and TRBJ1-1; possible D gene TRBD1, 6 bases. Trimming shortened V by 3 bases and J by 6 bases, and 18 bases separated the two germline ends. Germline V lookup: CDR1 SGDLS, CDR2 YYNGEE. CDR3 length equals 15 residues. CDR3 bases: TGTGCCAGCAGCGACTCGACAGGAGGCGACGCTGAAGCTTTCTTT. Translating it yields CASSDSTGGDAEAFF.

This sequence joins TRBV30 and TRBJ1-5; perhaps TRBD1 as D (5 bases). The ends were cut back, 0 bases at V and 7 bases at J, with 10 bases in the middle. The CDR3 is made up of 13 amino acids. The germline V gene encodes CDR1 GTSNPN and CDR2 SVGIG (reference sequence). As DNA, the CDR3 is TGTGCCTGGAGTGTAGAGCAGGGCCAGCCCCAGCATTTT. Translation gives CAWSVEQGQPQHF.

This chain joins TRBV7-2 and TRBJ2-7, with 7 bases matching TRBD2. The trim removed 1 base at V and 2 bases at J, leaving 5 bases unmatched. This CDR3 is 15 amino acids long. Germline CDR1 SGHTA, CDR2 FQGNSA. The CDR3 reads CASSLGVGGPYEQYF. The CDR3 DNA follows: TGTGCCAGCAGCTTAGGGGTGGGAGGGCCCTACGAGCAGTACTTC.

This sequence joins TRBV7-2 and TRBJ2-1; D remains ambiguous. The CDR3 sequence is 11 residues long. V lost 3 bases and J 12 bases, leaving 9 bases between the germline ends. CDR1 SGHTA and CDR2 FQGNSA come from the germline V gene. The CDR3 loop reads CASSFVLGQFF. The DNA for the CDR3 is TGTGCCAGCAGCTTTGTCCTCGGGCAGTTCTTC.

The chain couples TRBV4-3 to TRBJ2-7; perhaps TRBD1 as D (5 bases). Germline V CDR1 and CDR2: LGHNA, YSLEER. The CDR3 spans 14 residues. Trimming took 1 base from V and 3 from J, leaving 10 bases between them. The CDR3 bases are TGCGCCAGCAGCCAAGGTAGCAGGGACTACGAGCAGTACTTC. Protein: CASSQGSRDYEQYF.

This sequence joins TRBV27 and TRBJ1-1, with a weak D call TRBD1 (5 bases). Trimming took off 4 bases at V and 3 bases at J, with 18 bases between the two ends. Per germline, CDR1 MNHEY and CDR2 SMNVEV (reference sequence). The CDR3 covers 16 residues. The CDR3 DNA reads as TGTGCCAGCAGTTCTCAGGGAGGGCAGGGCCACACTGAAGCTTTCTTT. Its translation: CASSSQGGQGHTEAFF.

A single count supports this clone. This sequence joins TRBV27 and TRBJ1-1; a possible D gene is TRBD1 (5 bases). The germline gives CDR1 MNHEY, CDR2 SMNVEV (reference sequence). Trimming left V 0 bases short and J 4 bases short, with 9 bases between. This CDR3 region has 14 residues. The CDR3 region is CASSLSFGGTEAFF. CDR3 DNA sequence: TGTGCCAGCAGTTTATCGTTCGGGGGCACTGAAGCTTTCTTT.

The J gene is TRBJ2-5, the V gene TRBV5-6, with 8 nucleotides matching TRBD2. The CDR3 contains 18 residues. The junction had 18 bases not matched to a gene; V was cut back by 4 bases and J by 4 bases. Germline V CDR1 and CDR2: SGHDT, YYEEEE. DNA of the CDR3: TGTGCCAGCAGCCCGGGGAAGGGACTAGAATTACGAGGAGAGACCCAGTACTTC. Its protein product is CASSPGKGLELRGETQYF.

The chain has TRBV10-1 and TRBJ1-6; D is unclear. Germline CDR1 is WNHNN and CDR2 is SYGVQD (reference sequence). V was cut by 6 bases and J by 9 bases, with 15 bases left in between. This CDR3 contains 14 residues. The CDR3 protein is CASRRRAISSPLHF. CDR3 bases: TGCGCCAGCAGGCGGAGGGCAATTAGTTCACCCCTCCACTTT.

The CDR3 sequence is CASSDPLLQGAYNEQFF. The DNA for the CDR3 is TGTGCCAGCAGTGATCCGCTCTTACAGGGGGCTTACAATGAGCAGTTCTTC. The chain couples TRBV25-1 to TRBJ2-1; 9 bases agree with TRBD1. This CDR3 region has 17 residues. V shed 3 bases, J shed 4 bases, and the junction held 10 bases outside the gene matches. CDR1 is MGHDK and CDR2 is SYGVNS in the germline V gene.

The chain joins TRBV27 to TRBJ2-7; 8 nucleotides match TRBD2. With V trimmed by 3 bases and J by 2 bases, 6 bases remained unmatched. Per germline, CDR1 MNHEY and CDR2 SMNVEV (reference sequence). The CDR3 sequence is 15 residues long. CDR3 DNA sequence: TGTGCCAGCAGTTTGGGAGTAGCGGGGCCCTACGAGCAGTACTTC. This gives the protein CASSLGVAGPYEQYF.